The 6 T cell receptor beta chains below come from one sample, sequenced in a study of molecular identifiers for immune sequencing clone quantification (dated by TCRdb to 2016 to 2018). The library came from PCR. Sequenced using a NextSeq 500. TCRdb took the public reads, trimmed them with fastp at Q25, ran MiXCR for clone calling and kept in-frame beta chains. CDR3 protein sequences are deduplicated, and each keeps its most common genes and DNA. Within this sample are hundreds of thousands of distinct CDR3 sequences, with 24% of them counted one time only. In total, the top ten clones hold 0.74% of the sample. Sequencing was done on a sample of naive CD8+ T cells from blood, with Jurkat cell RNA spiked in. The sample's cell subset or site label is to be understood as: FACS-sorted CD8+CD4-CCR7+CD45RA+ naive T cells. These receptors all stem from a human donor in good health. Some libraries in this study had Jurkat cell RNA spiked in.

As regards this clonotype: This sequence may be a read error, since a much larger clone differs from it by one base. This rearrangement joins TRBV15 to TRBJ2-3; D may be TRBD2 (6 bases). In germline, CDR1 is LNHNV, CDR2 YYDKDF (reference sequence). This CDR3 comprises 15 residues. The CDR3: CATSGDLAGTDTQYF. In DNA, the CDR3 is TGTGCCACCAGCGGAGATCTCGCGGGGACGGATACGCAGTATTTT.

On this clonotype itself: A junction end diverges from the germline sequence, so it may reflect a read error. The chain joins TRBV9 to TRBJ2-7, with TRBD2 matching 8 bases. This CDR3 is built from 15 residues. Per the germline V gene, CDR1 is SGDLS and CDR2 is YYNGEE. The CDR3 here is CASGVGVSGAYEQYF. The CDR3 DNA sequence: TGTGCCAGCGGCGTAGGGGTTAGCGGGGCCTACGAGCAGTACTTC.

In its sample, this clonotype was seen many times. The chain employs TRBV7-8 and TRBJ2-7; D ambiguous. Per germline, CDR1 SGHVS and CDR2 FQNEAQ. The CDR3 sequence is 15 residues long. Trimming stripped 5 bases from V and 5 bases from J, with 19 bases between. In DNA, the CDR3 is TGTGCCAGCAGCCCCGGGCCCCACTCCGGCCACGAGCAGTACTTC. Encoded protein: CASSPGPHSGHEQYF.

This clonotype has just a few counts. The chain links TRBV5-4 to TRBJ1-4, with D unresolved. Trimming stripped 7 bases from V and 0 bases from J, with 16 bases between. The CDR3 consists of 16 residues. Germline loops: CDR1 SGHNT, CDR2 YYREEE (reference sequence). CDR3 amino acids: CASSQGYGATNEKLFF. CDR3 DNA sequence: TGTGCCAGCTCACAAGGTTACGGGGCAACTAATGAAAAACTGTTTTTT.

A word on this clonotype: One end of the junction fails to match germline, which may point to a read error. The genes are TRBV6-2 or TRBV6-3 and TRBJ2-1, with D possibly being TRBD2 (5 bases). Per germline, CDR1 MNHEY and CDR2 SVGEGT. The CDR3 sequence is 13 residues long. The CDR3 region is CASSATGNNEQFF. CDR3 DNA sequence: TGTGCTAGCAGTGCGACGGGAAACAATGAGCAGTTCTTC.

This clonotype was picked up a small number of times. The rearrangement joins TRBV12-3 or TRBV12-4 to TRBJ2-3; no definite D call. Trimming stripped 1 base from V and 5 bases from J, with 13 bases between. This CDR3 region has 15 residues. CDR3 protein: CASSLVVQGGDTQYF. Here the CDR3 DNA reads TGTGCCAGCAGTTTAGTCGTCCAAGGTGGAGATACGCAGTATTTT.